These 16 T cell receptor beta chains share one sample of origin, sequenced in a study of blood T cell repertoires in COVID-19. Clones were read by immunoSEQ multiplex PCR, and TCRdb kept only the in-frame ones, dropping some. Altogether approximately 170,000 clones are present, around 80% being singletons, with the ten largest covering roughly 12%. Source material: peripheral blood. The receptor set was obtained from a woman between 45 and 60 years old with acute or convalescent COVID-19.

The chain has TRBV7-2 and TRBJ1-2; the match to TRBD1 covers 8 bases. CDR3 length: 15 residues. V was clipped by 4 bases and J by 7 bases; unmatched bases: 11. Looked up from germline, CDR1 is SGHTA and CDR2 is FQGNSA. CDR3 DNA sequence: TGTGCCAGCAGCTCCAGACAGGGGAGCCAAAGTGGCTACACCTTC. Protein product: CASSSRQGSQSGYTF.

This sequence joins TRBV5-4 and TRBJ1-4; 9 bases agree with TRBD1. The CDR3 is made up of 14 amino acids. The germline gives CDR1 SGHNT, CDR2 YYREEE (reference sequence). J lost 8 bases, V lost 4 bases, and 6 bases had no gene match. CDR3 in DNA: TGTGCCAGCAGCACCGGACAGGGGATCGAAAAACTGTTTTTT. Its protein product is CASSTGQGIEKLFF.

The CDR3 DNA reads TGCGCCAGCAGCTTGGGACAGAAGTCCTACGAGCAGTACTTC. Translated: CASSLGQKSYEQYF. This chain links TRBV5-1 with TRBJ2-7, with D tentatively TRBD1 (5 bases). Trimming took 0 bases from V and 1 from J, leaving 8 bases between them. The CDR3 spans 14 residues. The germline V gene encodes CDR1 SGHRS and CDR2 YFSETQ.

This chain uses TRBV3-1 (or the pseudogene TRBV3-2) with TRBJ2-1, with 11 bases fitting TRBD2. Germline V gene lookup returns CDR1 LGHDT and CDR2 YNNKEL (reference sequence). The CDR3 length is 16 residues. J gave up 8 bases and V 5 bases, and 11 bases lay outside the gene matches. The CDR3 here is CASSTRLAGNHDEQFF. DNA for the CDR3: TGTGCCAGCAGCACCCGACTAGCGGGAAATCATGATGAGCAGTTCTTC.

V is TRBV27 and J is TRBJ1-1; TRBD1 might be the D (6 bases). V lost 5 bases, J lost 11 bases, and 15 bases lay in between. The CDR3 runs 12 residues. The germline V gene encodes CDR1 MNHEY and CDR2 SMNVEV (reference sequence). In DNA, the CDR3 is TGTGCCAGCAGTCGGGGGGGGGCAAAGGCTTTCTTT. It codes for CASSRGGAKAFF.

The DNA for the CDR3 is TGTGCCAGGGGCCTCCCCTCTGGAAACACCATATATTTT. Translation: CARGLPSGNTIYF. The V call is TRBV2, the J call TRBJ1-3; no firm D call. V dropped 9 bases and J dropped 0 bases, with 9 bases sitting between them. CDR3 length: 13 amino acids. The V gene's germline CDR1 is SNHLY and CDR2 FYNNEI.

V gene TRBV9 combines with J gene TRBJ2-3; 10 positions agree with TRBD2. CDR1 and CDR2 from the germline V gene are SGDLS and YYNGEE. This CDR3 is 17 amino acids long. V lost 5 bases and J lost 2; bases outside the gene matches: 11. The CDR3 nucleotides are TGTGCCAGCAGTGCTAGCGGGGGCAGGGGGATCACAGATACGCAGTATTTT. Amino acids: CASSASGGRGITDTQYF.

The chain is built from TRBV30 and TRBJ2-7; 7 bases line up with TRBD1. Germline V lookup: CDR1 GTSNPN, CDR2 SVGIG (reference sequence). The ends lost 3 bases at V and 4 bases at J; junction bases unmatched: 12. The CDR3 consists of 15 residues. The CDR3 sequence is CAWSPTGTAIYEQYF. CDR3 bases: TGTGCCTGGAGCCCGACCGGGACAGCGATATACGAGCAGTACTTC. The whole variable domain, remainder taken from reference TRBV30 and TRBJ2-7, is SQTIHQWPATLVQPVGSPLSLECTVEGTSNPNLYWYRQAAGRGLQLLFYSVGIGQISSEVPQNLSASRPQDRQFILSSKKLLLSDSGFYLCAWSPTGTAIYEQYFGPGTRLTVT.

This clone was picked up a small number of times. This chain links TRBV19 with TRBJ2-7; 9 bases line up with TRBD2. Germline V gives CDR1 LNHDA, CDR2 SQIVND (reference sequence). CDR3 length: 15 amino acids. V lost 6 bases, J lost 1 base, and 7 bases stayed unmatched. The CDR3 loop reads CASRTVAGVSYEQYF. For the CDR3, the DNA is TGTGCCAGTAGAACCGTAGCGGGGGTTTCCTACGAGCAGTACTTC.

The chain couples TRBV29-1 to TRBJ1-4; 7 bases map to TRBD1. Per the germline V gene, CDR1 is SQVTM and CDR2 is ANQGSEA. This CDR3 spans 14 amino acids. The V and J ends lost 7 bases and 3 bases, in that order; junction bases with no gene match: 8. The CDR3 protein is CSGTTGDPNEKLFF. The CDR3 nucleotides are TGCAGCGGGACAACAGGGGATCCTAATGAAAAACTGTTTTTT. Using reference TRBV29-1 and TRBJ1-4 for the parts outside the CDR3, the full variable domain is SAVISQKPSRDICQRGTSLTIQCQVDSQVTMMFWYRQQPGQSLTLIATANQGSEATYESGFVIDKFPISRPNLTFSTLTVSNMSPEDSSIYLCSGTTGDPNEKLFFGSGTQLSVL.

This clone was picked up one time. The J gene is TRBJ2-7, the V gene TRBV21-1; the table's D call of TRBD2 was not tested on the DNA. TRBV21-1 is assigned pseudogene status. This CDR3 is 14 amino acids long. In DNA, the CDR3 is TGTGCCAGCACCAGGGAGCGGGAGGGCCCCGAGCAGTACTTC. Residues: CASTREREGPEQYF.

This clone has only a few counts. The CDR3 spells CASEGLGYNSPLHF. CDR3 DNA: TGTGCCTCAGAGGGATTAGGATATAATTCACCCCTCCACTTT. The V and J genes are TRBV3-1 (or the pseudogene TRBV3-2) and TRBJ1-6; D not resolved. This CDR3 is built from 14 residues. The V end lost 11 bases, the J end lost 4 bases, and 15 bases lay between the germline ends. Germline assignment: CDR1 LGHDT and CDR2 YNNKEL (reference sequence).

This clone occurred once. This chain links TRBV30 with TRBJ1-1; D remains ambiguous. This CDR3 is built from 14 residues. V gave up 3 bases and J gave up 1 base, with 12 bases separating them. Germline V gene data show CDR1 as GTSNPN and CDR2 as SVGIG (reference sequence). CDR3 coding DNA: TGTGCCTGGAGCCTAGGCGTGGAGAACACTGAAGCTTTCTTT. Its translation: CAWSLGVENTEAFF.

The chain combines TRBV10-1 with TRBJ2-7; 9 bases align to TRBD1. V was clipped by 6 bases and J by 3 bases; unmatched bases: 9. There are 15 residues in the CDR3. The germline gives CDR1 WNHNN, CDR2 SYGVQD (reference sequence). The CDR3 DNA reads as TGCGCCAGCAGCGAGGGGACAGGGACCTTCTACGAGCAGTACTTC. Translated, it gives CASSEGTGTFYEQYF.

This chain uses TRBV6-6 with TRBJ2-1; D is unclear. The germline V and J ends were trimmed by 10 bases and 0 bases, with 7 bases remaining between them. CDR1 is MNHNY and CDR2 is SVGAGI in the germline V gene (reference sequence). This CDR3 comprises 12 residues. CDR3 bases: TGTGCCACCTTAGCCTCCTACAATGAGCAGTTCTTC. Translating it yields CATLASYNEQFF.

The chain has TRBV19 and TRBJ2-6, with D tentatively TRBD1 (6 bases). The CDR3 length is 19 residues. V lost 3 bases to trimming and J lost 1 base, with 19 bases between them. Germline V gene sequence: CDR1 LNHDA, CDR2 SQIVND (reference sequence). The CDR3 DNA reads TGTGCCAGTAGTATGCCTCCTGGGGGCCTGAGGTCTGGGGCCAACGTCCTGACTTTC. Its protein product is CASSMPPGGLRSGANVLTF.